The entry below describes one T cell receptor (beta chain). This specimen comes from a study of blood T cell repertoires in COVID-19. Libraries were prepared by immunoSEQ multiplex PCR; TCRdb keeps only in-frame clonotypes and omits some of them. The data show roughly 300,000 clones, 89% seen once. CDR3 length equals 17 residues. CDR1 and CDR2 from the germline V gene are MDHEN and SYDVKM. V shed 1 base, J shed 0 bases, and the junction held 6 bases outside the gene matches. This sequence originates from a man between 18 and 29 years old who had recovered from COVID-19. Sequencing used peripheral blood. The chain joins TRBV28 to TRBJ2-7, with 10 bases matching TRBD2. The CDR3 DNA reads TGTGCCAGCAGTTTATCTCCAGCTAGCGGGAGCTCCTACGAGCAGTACTTC. As protein: CASSLSPASGSSYEQYF. Using reference TRBV28 and TRBJ2-7 for the parts outside the CDR3, the full variable domain is DVKVTQSSRYLVKRTGEKVFLECVQDMDHENMFWYRQDPGLGLRLIYFSYDVKMKEKGDIPEGYSVSREKKERFSLILESASTNQTSMYLCASSLSPASGSSYEQYFGPGTRLTVT.